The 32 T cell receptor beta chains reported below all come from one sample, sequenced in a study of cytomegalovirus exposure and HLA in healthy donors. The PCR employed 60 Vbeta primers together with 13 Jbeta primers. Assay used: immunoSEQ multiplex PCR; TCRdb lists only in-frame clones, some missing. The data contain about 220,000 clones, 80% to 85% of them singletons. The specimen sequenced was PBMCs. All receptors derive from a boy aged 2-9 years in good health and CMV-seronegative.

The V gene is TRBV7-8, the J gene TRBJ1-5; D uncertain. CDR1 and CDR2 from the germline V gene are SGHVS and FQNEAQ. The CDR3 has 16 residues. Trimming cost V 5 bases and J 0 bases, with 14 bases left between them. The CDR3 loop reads CASSPQRVDSNQPQHF. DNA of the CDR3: TGTGCCAGCAGCCCGCAGCGTGTGGATAGCAATCAGCCCCAGCATTTT.

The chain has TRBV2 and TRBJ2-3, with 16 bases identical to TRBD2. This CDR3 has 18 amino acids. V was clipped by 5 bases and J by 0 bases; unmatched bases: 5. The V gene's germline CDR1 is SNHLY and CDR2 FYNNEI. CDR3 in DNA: TGTGCCAGCAGTTCCGGGACTAGCGGGGGGGCCAGCACAGATACGCAGTATTTT. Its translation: CASSSGTSGGASTDTQYF. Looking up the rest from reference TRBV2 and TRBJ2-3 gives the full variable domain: EPEVTQTPSHQVTQMGQEVILRCVPISNHLYFYWYRQILGQKVEFLVSFYNNEISEKSEIFDDQFSVERPDGSNFTLKIRSTKLEDSAMYFCASSSGTSGGASTDTQYFGPGTRLTVL.

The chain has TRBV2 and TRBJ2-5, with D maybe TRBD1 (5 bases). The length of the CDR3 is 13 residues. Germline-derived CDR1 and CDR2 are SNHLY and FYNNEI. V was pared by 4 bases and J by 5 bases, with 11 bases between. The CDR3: CASSAGLRETQYF. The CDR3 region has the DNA TGTGCCAGCAGTGCAGGGTTAAGGGAGACCCAGTACTTC.

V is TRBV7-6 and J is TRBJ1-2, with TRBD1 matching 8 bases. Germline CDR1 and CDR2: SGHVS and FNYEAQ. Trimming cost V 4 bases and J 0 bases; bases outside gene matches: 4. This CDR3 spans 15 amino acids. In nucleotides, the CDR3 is TGTGCCAGCAGCTCGGGACAGGCGACTAACTATGGCTACACCTTC. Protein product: CASSSGQATNYGYTF. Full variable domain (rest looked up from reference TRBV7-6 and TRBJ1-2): GAGVSQSPRYKVTKRGQDVALRCDPISGHVSLYWYRQALGQGPEFLTYFNYEAQQDKSGLPNDRFSAERPEGSISTLTIQRTEQRDSAMYRCASSSGQATNYGYTFGSGTRLTVV.

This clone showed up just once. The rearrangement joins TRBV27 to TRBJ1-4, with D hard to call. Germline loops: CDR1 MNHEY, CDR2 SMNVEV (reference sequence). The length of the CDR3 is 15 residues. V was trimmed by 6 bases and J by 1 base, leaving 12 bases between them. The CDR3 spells CASSPYRGTNEKLFF. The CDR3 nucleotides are TGTGCCAGCAGCCCCTACCGAGGAACTAATGAAAAACTGTTTTTT.

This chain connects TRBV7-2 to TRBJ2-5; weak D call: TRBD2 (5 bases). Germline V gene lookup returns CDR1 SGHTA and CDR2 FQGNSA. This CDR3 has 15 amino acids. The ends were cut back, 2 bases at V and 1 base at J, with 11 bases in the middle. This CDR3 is CASSLLAMGQETQYF. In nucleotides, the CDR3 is TGTGCCAGCAGCTTATTAGCGATGGGCCAAGAGACCCAGTACTTC.

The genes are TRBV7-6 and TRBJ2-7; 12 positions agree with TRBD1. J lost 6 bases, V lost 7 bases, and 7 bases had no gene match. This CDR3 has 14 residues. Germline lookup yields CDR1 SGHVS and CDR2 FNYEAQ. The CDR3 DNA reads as TGTGCCAGCACCCTCGGGACAGGGGGCAGCGAGCAGTACTTC. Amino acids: CASTLGTGGSEQYF.

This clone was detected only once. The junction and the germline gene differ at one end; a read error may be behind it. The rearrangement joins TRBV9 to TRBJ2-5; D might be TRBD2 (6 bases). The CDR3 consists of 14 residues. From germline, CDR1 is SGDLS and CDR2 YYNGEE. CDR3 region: CAGSASGPGETQYF. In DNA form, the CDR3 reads TGTGCCGGCAGCGCAAGCGGGCCCGGAGAGACCCAGTACTTC.

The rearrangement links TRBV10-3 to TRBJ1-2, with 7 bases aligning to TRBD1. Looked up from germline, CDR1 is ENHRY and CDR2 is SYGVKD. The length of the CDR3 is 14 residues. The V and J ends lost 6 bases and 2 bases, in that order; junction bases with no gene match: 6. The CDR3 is CAIRTPQGNYGYTF. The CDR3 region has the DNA TGTGCCATCAGGACACCACAGGGGAACTATGGCTACACCTTC.

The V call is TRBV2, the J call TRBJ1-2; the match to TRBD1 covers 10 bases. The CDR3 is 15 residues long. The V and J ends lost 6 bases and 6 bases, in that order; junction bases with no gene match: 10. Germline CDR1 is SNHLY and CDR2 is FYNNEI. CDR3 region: CASSADRDRGDGYTF. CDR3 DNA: TGTGCCAGCAGCGCGGACCGGGACAGGGGCGATGGCTACACCTTC.

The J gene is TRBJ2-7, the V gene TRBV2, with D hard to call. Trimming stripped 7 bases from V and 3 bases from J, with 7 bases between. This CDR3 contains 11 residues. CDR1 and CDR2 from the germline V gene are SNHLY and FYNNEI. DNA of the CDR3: TGTGCCAGCATTCTAGGCTACGAGCAGTACTTC. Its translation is CASILGYEQYF.

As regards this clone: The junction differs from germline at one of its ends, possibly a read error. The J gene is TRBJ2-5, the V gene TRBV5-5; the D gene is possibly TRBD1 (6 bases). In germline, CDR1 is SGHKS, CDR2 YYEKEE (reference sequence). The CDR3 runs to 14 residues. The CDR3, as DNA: TGTGCCAGCAGTTTGGGGGCGGGCCAAGAGACCCAGTACTTC. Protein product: CASSLGAGQETQYF.

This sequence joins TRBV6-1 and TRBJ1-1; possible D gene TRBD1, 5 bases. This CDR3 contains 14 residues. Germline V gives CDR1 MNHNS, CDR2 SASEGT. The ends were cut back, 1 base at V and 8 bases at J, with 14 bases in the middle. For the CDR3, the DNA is TGTGCCAGCAGTGAAGAGGGGAGGGCGCTGGAAGCTTTCTTT. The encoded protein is CASSEEGRALEAFF.

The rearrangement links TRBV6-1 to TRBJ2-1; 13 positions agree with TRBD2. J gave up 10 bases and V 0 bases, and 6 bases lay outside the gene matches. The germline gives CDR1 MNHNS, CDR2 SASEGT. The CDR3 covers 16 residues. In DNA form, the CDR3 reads TGTGCCAGCAGTGAAGCGCTCGGACTAGCGGGAGACGAGCAGTTCTTC. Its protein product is CASSEALGLAGDEQFF.

The CDR3 sequence: CSAGTGAMNTEAFF. The CDR3 DNA is TGCAGCGCCGGGACAGGGGCGATGAACACTGAAGCTTTCTTT. The rearrangement uses TRBV29-1 and TRBJ1-1, with TRBD1 matching over 10 bases. V was pared by 7 bases and J by 0 bases, with 5 bases of the junction left unmatched. Germline-derived CDR1 and CDR2 are SQVTM and ANQGSEA. The CDR3 is 14 amino acids.

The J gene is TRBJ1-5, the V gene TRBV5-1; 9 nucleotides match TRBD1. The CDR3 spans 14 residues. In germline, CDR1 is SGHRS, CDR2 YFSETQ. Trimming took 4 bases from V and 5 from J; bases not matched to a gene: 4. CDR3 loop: CASSLGQGDQPQHF. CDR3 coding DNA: TGCGCCAGCAGCCTGGGACAGGGAGATCAGCCCCAGCATTTT.

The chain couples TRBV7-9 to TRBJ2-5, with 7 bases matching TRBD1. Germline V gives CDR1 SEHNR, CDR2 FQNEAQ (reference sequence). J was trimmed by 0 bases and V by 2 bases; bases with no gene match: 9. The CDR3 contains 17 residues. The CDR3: CASSLFPGQTYQETQYF. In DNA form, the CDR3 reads TGTGCCAGCAGCTTATTTCCGGGACAGACATACCAAGAGACCCAGTACTTC.

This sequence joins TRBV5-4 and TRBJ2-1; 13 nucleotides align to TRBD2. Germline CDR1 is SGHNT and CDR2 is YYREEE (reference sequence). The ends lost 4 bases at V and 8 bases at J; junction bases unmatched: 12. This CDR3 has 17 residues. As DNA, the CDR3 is TGTGCCAGCAGCCCAATCCCCACTAGCGGGAGGGCCGATGAGCAGTTCTTC. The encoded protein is CASSPIPTSGRADEQFF.

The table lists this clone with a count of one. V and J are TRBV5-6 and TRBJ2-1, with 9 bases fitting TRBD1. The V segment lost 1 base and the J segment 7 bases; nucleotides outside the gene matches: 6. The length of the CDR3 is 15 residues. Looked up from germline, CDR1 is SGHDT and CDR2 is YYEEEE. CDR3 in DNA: TGTGCCAGCAGCTTGTCGGGACAGGGTCCAAATGAGCAGTTCTTC. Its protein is CASSLSGQGPNEQFF.

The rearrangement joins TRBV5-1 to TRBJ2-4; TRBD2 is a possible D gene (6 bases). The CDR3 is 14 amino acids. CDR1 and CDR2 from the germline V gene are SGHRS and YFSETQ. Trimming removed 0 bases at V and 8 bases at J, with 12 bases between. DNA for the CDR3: TGCGCCAGCAGCTTGGCGGGGAGGATTGACATTCAGTACTTC. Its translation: CASSLAGRIDIQYF.

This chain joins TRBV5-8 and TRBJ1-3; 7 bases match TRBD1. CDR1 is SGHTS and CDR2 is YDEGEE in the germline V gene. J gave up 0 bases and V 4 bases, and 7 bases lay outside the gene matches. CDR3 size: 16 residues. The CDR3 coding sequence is TGTGCCAGCAGCCCCTACAGGGGTGCCTCTGGAAACACCATATATTTT. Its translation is CASSPYRGASGNTIYF.

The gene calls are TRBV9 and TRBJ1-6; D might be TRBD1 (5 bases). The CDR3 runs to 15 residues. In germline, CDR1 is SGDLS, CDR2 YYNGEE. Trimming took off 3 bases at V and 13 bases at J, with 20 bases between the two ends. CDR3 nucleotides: TGTGCCAGCAGCGAGACGGGGGTGACGACGAGCCCCCTCCACTTT. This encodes CASSETGVTTSPLHF. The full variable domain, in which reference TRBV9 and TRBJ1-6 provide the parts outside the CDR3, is DSGVTQTPKHLITATGQRVTLRCSPRSGDLSVYWYQQSLDQGLQFLIQYYNGEERAKGNILERFSAQQFPDLHSELNLSSLELGDSALYFCASSETGVTTSPLHFGNGTRLTVT.

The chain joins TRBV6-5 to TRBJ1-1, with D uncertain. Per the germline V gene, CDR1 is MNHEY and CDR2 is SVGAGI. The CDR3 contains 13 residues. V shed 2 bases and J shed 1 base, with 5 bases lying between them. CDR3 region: CASSYRQNTEAFF. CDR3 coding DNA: TGTGCCAGCAGTTACAGACAGAACACTGAAGCTTTCTTT.

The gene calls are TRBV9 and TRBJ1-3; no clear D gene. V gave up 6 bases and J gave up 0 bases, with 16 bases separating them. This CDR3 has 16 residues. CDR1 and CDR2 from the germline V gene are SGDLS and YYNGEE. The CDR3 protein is CASTQAARPSGNTIYF. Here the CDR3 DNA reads TGTGCCAGCACGCAGGCAGCACGTCCCTCTGGAAACACCATATATTTT.

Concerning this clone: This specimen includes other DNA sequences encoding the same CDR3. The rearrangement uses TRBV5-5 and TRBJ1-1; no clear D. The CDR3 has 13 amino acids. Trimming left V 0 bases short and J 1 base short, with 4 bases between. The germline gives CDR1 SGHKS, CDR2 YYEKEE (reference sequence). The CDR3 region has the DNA TGTGCCAGCAGCTTGGGCAGGAACACTGAAGCTTTCTTT. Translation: CASSLGRNTEAFF.

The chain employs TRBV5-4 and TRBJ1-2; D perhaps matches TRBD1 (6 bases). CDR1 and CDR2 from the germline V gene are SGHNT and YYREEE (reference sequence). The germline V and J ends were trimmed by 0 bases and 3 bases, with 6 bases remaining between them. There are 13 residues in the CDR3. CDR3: CASSLGGHYGYTF. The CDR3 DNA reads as TGTGCCAGCAGCTTGGGGGGGCACTATGGCTACACCTTC.

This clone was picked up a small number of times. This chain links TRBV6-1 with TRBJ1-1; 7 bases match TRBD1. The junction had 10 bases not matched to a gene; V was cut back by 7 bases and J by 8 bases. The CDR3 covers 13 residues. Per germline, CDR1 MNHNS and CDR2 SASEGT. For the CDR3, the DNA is TGTGCCAGCAACAGACAGGGATTAATGGAAGCTTTCTTT. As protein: CASNRQGLMEAFF.

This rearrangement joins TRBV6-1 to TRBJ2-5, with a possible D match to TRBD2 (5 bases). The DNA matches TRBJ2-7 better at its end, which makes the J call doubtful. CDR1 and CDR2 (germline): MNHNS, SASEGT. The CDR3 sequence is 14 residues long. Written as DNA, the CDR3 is TGTGCCAGCATATCCGGGGATCTTCGTAGCGAGCAGTACTTC. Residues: CASISGDLRSEQYF.

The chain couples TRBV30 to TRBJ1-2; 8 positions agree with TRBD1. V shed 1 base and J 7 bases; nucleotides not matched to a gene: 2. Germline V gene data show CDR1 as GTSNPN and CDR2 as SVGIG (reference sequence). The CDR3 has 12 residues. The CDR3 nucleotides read TGTGCCTGGAGTGCCGGGACAGGTGGCTACACCTTC. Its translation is CAWSAGTGGYTF. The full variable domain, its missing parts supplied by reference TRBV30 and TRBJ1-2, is SQTIHQWPATLVQPVGSPLSLECTVEGTSNPNLYWYRQAAGRGLQLLFYSVGIGQISSEVPQNLSASRPQDRQFILSSKKLLLSDSGFYLCAWSAGTGGYTFGSGTRLTVV.

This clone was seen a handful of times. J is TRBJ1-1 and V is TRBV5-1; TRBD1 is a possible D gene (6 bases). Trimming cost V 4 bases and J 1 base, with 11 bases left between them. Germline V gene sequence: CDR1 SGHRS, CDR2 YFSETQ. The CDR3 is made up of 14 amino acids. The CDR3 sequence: CASSLLQGNTEAFF. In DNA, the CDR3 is TGCGCCAGCAGCCTATTACAGGGGAACACTGAAGCTTTCTTT.

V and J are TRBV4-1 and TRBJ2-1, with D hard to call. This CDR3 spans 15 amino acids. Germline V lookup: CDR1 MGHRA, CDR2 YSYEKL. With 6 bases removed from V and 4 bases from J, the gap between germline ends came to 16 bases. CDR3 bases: TGCGCCAGCAGACATCCGGCCCGAGGATACAATGAGCAGTTCTTC. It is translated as CASRHPARGYNEQFF.

CDR3 DNA: TGTGCCAGCAGTTTAACCCAGGGGTTAAGCTCCTACGAGCAGTACTTC. Translated: CASSLTQGLSSYEQYF. The V gene is TRBV27, the J gene TRBJ2-5; D possibly corresponds to TRBD1 (6 bases). Gene TRBJ2-7 matches the end of the DNA better, so the J call may be wrong. This CDR3 contains 16 residues. Germline V lookup: CDR1 MNHEY, CDR2 SMNVEV (reference sequence).